These T cell receptor beta chains were read from a single sample in a study of T cell responses to AZD1222 COVID-19 vaccine. The protocol was immunoSEQ multiplex PCR, while the TCRdb copy is restricted to in-frame clones and leaves out a portion. The sample carries 100,000 to 150,000 clones, about nine tenths recorded once. Sequencing was performed on peripheral blood, taken on day 0 of AZD1222 vaccination. These receptors were obtained from an adult in good health. The CDR3 runs from the conserved cysteine through the conserved F or W. The order of the fields is J gene, CDR3 length, V gene, clone size, D gene, CDR3 protein, CDR3 DNA. A D gene is named only where the DNA matches it firmly. Not all rows give a size; the values are once, few, many and, for expanded clones, a class.

TRBJ1-4 | 11 | TRBV19 | - | - | CASSIAFKLFF | TGTGCCAGTAGTATAGCTTTCAAACTGTTTTTT
TRBJ1-2 | 13 | TRBV7-8 | - | - | CASSLVLNYGYTF | TGTGCCAGCAGCTTAGTCCTAAACTATGGCTACACCTTC
TRBJ2-7 | 16 | TRBV2 | - | TRBD1 | CASSDMGDRASYEQYF | TGTGCCAGCAGTGATATGGGCGACAGGGCCTCCTACGAGCAGTACTTC
TRBJ1-4 | 15 | TRBV3-1/TRBV3-2 | - | - | CASSQFQQGIEKLFF | TGTGCCAGCAGCCAGTTTCAGCAGGGGATTGAAAAACTGTTTTTT
TRBJ2-7 | 17 | TRBV2 | - | TRBD2 | CASSEPAGEYEVGEQYF | TGTGCCAGCAGTGAGCCAGCGGGAGAGTATGAGGTGGGCGAGCAGTACTTC
TRBJ1-1 | 14 | TRBV7-9 | - | - | CASSLVNLNTEAFF | TGTGCCAGCAGCTTAGTGAACTTGAACACTGAAGCTTTCTTT
TRBJ2-1 | 15 | TRBV5-1 | - | TRBD2 | CASSFSLAGPNEQFF | TGCGCCAGCAGCTTCTCCCTAGCGGGACCCAATGAGCAGTTCTTC
TRBJ2-2 | 16 | TRBV18 | - | - | CASSLDSIANTGELFF | TGTGCCAGCTCACTCGACAGTATCGCGAACACCGGGGAGCTGTTTTTT
TRBJ1-2 | 12 | TRBV30 | - | TRBD1 | CAWSWTGGGYTF | TGTGCCTGGAGTTGGACAGGTGGTGGCTACACCTTC
TRBJ1-4 | 14 | TRBV28 | - | TRBD1 | CASSSTGGLGKLFF | TGTGCCAGCAGTTCGACAGGGGGATTAGGAAAACTGTTTTTT
TRBJ2-1 | 14 | TRBV5-1 | - | - | CASSFWREPNEQFF | TGCGCCAGCAGCTTTTGGAGGGAGCCCAATGAGCAGTTCTTC
TRBJ1-3 | 17 | TRBV27 | - | - | CASSVFGPGGRGNTIYF | TGTGCCAGCAGTGTCTTCGGCCCGGGGGGGAGAGGAAACACCATATATTTT
TRBJ2-7 | 14 | TRBV7-7 | - | - | CASSLASPGSEQYF | TGTGCTAGCAGCTTAGCTAGCCCGGGGAGCGAGCAGTACTTC
TRBJ1-1 | 13 | TRBV18 | - | TRBD1 | CASSPPTGAGAFF | TGTGCCAGCTCACCACCGACAGGGGCGGGGGCTTTCTTT
TRBJ2-1 | 19 | TRBV27 | - | TRBD2 | CASSLFPSGRASSYNEQFF | TGTGCCAGCAGTTTATTCCCTAGCGGGAGGGCAAGCTCCTACAATGAGCAGTTCTTC
TRBJ1-1 | 16 | TRBV15 | - | - | CATSRDGWLRNTEAFF | TGTGCCACCAGCAGAGATGGTTGGTTGAGGAACACTGAAGCTTTCTTT
TRBJ1-5 | 13 | TRBV30 | - | - | CAWSVRSNQPQHF | TGTGCCTGGAGTGTACGTTCCAATCAGCCCCAGCATTTT
TRBJ2-5 | 15 | TRBV5-1 | - | - | CASSQGSTDEETQYF | TGCGCCAGCAGCCAAGGTAGCACAGATGAAGAGACCCAGTACTTC
TRBJ2-1 | 13 | TRBV27 | - | - | CASKDHKRGEQFF | TGTGCCAGCAAGGACCATAAAAGGGGTGAGCAGTTCTTC
TRBJ1-1 | 15 | TRBV5-1 | - | TRBD1 | CASSLADRGRTEAFF | TGCGCCAGCAGCTTGGCGGACAGGGGGCGGACTGAAGCTTTCTTT
TRBJ2-7 | 16 | TRBV28 | - | TRBD1 | CASRTADRGPRYEQYF | TGTGCCAGCAGAACTGCTGACAGGGGTCCTCGGTACGAGCAGTACTTC
TRBJ1-2 | 14 | TRBV27 | - | TRBD1 | CASSLTDRVNGYTF | TGTGCCAGCAGTCTTACCGACAGGGTCAACGGCTACACCTTC
TRBJ1-4 | 17 | TRBV7-9 | - | - | CASSLRGGPSTNEKLFF | TGTGCCAGCAGCCTAAGGGGAGGCCCTTCAACTAATGAAAAACTGTTTTTT
TRBJ1-2 | 13 | TRBV2 | - | TRBD1 | CASGTGGAYGYTF | TGTGCCAGCGGGACAGGGGGCGCATATGGCTACACCTTC
TRBJ1-2 | 13 | TRBV27 | - | - | CASSPTNPPGYTF | TGTGCCAGCAGTCCAACCAATCCACCTGGCTACACCTTC
TRBJ2-1 | 11 | TRBV18 | - | - | CASGSNNEQFF | TGTGCCAGCGGATCAAACAATGAGCAGTTCTTC
TRBJ1-4 | 15 | TRBV7-9 | - | - | CASSWGRGSNEKLFF | TGTGCCAGCAGCTGGGGCAGGGGTTCTAATGAAAAACTGTTTTTT
TRBJ2-5 | 15 | TRBV5-1 | - | TRBD2 | CASSHGLAGEETQYF | TGCGCCAGCAGTCACGGACTAGCGGGAGAAGAGACCCAGTACTTC
TRBJ1-2 | 13 | TRBV24-1 | - | - | CATSEGSNYGYTF | TGTGCCACCAGCGAGGGCAGTAACTATGGCTACACCTTC
TRBJ1-2 | 13 | TRBV20-1 | - | - | CSASPQGSDGYTF | TGCAGTGCTAGTCCTCAGGGGTCCGATGGCTACACCTTC
TRBJ2-7 | 15 | TRBV27 | - | TRBD2 | CASSPTSGRAYEQYF | TGTGCCAGCAGTCCGACTAGCGGGAGGGCCTACGAGCAGTACTTC
TRBJ1-2 | 15 | TRBV28 | - | - | CASSGEYGTNYGYTF | TGTGCCAGCAGTGGGGAATACGGTACTAACTATGGCTACACCTTC
TRBJ2-7 | 11 | TRBV28 | - | - | CASSHLNEQYF | TGTGCCAGCAGCCATCTCAACGAGCAGTACTTC
TRBJ2-1 | 15 | TRBV7-9 | - | TRBD2 | CASSVLAGVANEQFF | TGTGCCAGCAGCGTCCTAGCGGGAGTCGCCAATGAGCAGTTCTTC
TRBJ2-1 | 13 | TRBV1 | once | - | CTSRGGTGFEQFF | TGCACCAGCAGGGGCGGGACAGGTTTTGAGCAGTTCTTC
TRBJ2-7 | 15 | TRBV27 | - | TRBD1 | CASSLIRDRGLEQYF | TGTGCCAGCAGTTTAATCCGGGACAGGGGTCTCGAGCAGTACTTC
TRBJ1-2 | 15 | TRBV2 | - | TRBD1 | CASSDTFRTGDFGTF | TGTGCCAGCAGTGACACCTTTAGGACAGGAGATTTTGGCACCTTC
TRBJ1-1 | 14 | TRBV20-1 | - | - | CSASGLQGGVEAFF | TGCAGTGCTAGTGGCCTTCAGGGAGGTGTTGAAGCTTTCTTT
TRBJ2-1 | 16 | TRBV5-1 | - | - | CASSLGSVSPYNEQFF | TGCGCCAGCAGCTTGGGGTCAGTCTCCCCCTACAATGAGCAGTTCTTC
TRBJ2-1 | 15 | TRBV10-3 | - | TRBD2 | CAIWREGLSYNEQFF | TGTGCCATCTGGCGGGAGGGCCTCTCCTACAATGAGCAGTTCTTC
TRBJ1-5 | 14 | TRBV7-2 | - | - | CASSLGSRGQPQHF | TGTGCCAGCAGCTTAGGCAGCAGGGGTCAGCCCCAGCATTTT
TRBJ2-7 | 13 | TRBV5-1 | - | TRBD1 | CASTRTGAHEQYF | TGCGCCAGCACCCGGACAGGGGCCCACGAGCAGTACTTC
TRBJ1-2 | 15 | TRBV9 | - | - | CASSVVSGSNYGYTF | TGTGCCAGCAGCGTAGTTAGCGGTAGTAACTATGGCTACACCTTC
TRBJ1-3 | 13 | TRBV30 | - | - | CAWSGGSGDTIYF | TGTGCCTGGAGTGGCGGGTCGGGGGACACCATATATTTT
TRBJ2-7 | 14 | TRBV29-1 | - | TRBD2 | CSVDLATSGYEQYF | TGCAGCGTTGATCTCGCGACTAGCGGGTACGAGCAGTACTTC